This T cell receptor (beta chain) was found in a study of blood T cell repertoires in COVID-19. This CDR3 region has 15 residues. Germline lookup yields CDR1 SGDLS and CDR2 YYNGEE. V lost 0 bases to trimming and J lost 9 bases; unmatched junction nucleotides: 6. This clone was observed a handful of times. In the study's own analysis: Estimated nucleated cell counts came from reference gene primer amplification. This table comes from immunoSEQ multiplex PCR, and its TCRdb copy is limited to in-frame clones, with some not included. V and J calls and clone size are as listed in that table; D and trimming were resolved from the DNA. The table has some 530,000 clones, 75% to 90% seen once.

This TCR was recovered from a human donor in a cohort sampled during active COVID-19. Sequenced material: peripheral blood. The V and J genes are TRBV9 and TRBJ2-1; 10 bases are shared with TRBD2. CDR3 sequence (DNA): TGTGCCAGCAGCGTAGATCTAGCGGGAGTGGGTGAGCAGTTCTTC. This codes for CASSVDLAGVGEQFF.